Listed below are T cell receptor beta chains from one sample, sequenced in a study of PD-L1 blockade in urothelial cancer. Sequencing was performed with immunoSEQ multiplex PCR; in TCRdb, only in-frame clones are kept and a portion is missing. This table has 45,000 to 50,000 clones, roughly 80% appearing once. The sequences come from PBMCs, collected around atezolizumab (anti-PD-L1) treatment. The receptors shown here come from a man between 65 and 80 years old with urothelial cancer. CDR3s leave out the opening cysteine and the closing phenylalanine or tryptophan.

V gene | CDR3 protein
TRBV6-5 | ASSYFGMTDTQY
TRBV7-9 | ASSWAGTYSTTDTQY
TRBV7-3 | ASSLRRGLAGGPLSGELF
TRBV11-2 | ASTMGYGMPYEQY
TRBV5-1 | ASSLGAEPSSGNTIY
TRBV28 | ATIDRGLYEQY
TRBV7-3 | ASSLIGVQTGELF
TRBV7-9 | ASSSRQGATDTQY
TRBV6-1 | ASSPTGTGPYEQY
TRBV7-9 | ASSFSGSYEQY
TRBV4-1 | ASSHPRGRPGYT
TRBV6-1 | ASSQPGLAGLEQY
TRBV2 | ASSARTESYEQY
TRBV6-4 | ASRGRLAQETQY
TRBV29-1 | SVASETGGYTDTQY
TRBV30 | AWSIPGLSYEQY
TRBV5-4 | ASTPGQRTSLNTEAF
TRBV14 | ASSLETGGTYEQY
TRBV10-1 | ASSESTGQGGETQY
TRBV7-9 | ASSLNSLAQAF
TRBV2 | ASSESRAGTGELF
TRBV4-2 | ASSLSGSVGGELF
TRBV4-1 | ASSHLQGTGEQY
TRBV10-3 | AISGPPGGEKLF
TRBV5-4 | ASSLNSPYEQY
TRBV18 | ASSILGQGTDTQY
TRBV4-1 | ASSRIPSGERGTDTQY
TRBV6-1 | ASSEAWTGAPSSEAF
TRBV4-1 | ASSQATGLYEQY
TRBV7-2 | ASSLAGRGNTGELF
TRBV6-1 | ASSGGLAGVNEQF
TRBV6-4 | ASSERPGGTEAF
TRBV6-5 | ASSYGGGSYEQY
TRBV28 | ASSSRAGGGYT